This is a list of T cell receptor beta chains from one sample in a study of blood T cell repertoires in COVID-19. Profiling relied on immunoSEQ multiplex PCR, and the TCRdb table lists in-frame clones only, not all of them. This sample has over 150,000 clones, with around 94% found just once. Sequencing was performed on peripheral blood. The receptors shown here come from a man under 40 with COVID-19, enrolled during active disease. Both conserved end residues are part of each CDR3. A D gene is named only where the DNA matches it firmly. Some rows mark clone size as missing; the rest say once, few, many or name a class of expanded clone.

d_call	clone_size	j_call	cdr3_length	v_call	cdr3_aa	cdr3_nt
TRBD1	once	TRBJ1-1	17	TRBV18	CASSPGQEGGLNTEAFF	TGTGCCAGCTCACCCGGACAGGAAGGGGGTTTGAACACTGAAGCTTTCTTT
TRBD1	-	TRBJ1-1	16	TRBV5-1	CASSLDAATGDTEAFF	TGCGCCAGCAGCTTGGATGCAGCGACAGGGGACACTGAAGCTTTCTTT
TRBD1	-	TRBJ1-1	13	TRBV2	CASSGNRGTEAFF	TGTGCCAGCAGTGGAAACAGGGGTACTGAAGCTTTCTTT
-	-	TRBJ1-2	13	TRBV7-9	CASSLENRYGYTF	TGTGCCAGCAGCTTAGAGAACAGATACGGCTACACCTTC
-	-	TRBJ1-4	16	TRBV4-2	CASSQDRTLTGEKLFF	TGTGCCAGCAGCCAAGATAGGACGCTCACAGGGGAAAAACTGTTTTTT
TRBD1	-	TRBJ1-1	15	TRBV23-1	CASSQSYTDRGTAFF	TGCGCCAGCAGTCAATCCTACACAGACAGGGGTACAGCTTTCTTT
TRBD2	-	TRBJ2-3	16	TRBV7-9	CASSYKVGLVTDTQYF	TGTGCCAGCAGCTATAAGGTGGGACTAGTCACAGATACGCAGTATTTT
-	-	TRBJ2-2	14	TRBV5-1	CASSFNRDTGELFF	TGCGCCAGCAGCTTTAACAGGGACACCGGGGAGCTGTTTTTT
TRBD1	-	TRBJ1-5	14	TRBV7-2	CASSPDRGRGPQHF	TGTGCCAGCAGCCCCGACAGGGGCAGGGGGCCCCAGCATTTT
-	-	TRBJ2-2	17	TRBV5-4	CASSLRGSGANTGELFF	TGTGCCAGCAGCTTGCGAGGGTCAGGGGCGAACACCGGGGAGCTGTTTTTT
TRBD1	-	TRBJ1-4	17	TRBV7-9	CASSPGQGAITNEKLFF	TGTGCCAGCAGTCCAGGACAGGGGGCGATAACTAATGAAAAACTGTTTTTT
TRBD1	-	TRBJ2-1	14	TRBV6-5	CASSSRQGGNEQFF	TGTGCCAGCAGCTCAAGACAGGGGGGCAATGAGCAGTTCTTC
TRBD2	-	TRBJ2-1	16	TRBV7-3	CASSLTPGLSRHEQFF	TGTGCCAGCAGCTTAACCCCGGGACTATCCCGTCATGAGCAGTTCTTC
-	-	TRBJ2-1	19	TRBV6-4	CASSDSRIGWDIPRNEQFF	TGTGCCAGCAGTGACTCGAGGATCGGTTGGGACATACCGAGAAATGAGCAGTTCTTC
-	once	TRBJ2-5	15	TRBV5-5	CASSFAGGRQETQYF	TGTGCCAGCAGCTTTGCCGGCGGCCGCCAAGAGACCCAGTACTTC
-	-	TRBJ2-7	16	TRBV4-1	CASSQFGSGDTYEQYF	TGCGCCAGCAGCCAGTTTGGGTCAGGGGATACCTACGAGCAGTACTTC
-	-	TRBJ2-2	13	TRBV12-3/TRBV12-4	CASSLVEAGELFF	TGTGCCAGCAGTTTAGTAGAGGCCGGGGAGCTGTTTTTT
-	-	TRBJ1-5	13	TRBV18	CASQGDTSQPQHF	TGTGCCAGCCAGGGCGATACAAGTCAGCCCCAGCATTTT
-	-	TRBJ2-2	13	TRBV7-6	CASSLSGTGELFF	TGTGCCAGCAGCTTGTCCGGTACCGGGGAGCTGTTTTTT
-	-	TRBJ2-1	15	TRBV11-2	CASSLYSDSYNEQFF	TGTGCCAGCAGCTTATATAGCGACTCCTACAATGAGCAGTTCTTC
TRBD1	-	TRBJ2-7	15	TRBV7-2	CASSLGQGGTYEQYF	TGTGCCAGCAGCTTAGGACAGGGGGGAACCTACGAGCAGTACTTC
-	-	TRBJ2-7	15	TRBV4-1	CASSQDPGAPYEQYF	TGCGCCAGCAGCCAAGATCCGGGAGCCCCCTACGAGCAGTACTTC
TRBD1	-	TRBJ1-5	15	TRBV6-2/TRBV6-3	CASSVSGTGSQPQHF	TGTGCCAGCAGTGTCTCCGGGACAGGGAGTCAGCCCCAGCATTTT
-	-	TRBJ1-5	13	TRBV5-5	CASSLQGDQPQHF	TGTGCCAGCAGCTTACAGGGAGATCAGCCCCAGCATTTT
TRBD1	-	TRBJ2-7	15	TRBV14	CASSQEGQGQRRENF	TGTGCCAGCAGCCAAGAGGGACAGGGACAAAGGAGGGAAAACTTC
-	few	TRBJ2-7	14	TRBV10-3	CAISQLQGGYEQYF	TGTGCCATCAGTCAACTGCAGGGAGGCTACGAGCAGTACTTC
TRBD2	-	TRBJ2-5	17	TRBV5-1	CASSLGFLRGGRETQYF	TGCGCCAGCAGCTTGGGATTCTTGCGGGGGGGCCGTGAGACCCAGTACTTC
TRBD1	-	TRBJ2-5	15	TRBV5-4	CASSFKSGGKETQYF	TGTGCCAGCAGCTTTAAGTCAGGGGGAAAAGAGACCCAGTACTTC
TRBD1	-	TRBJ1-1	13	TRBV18	CASRQGQSSEAFF	TGTGCCAGCAGACAGGGACAGTCGAGTGAAGCTTTCTTT
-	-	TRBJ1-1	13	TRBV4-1	CASSPATNTEAFF	TGCGCCAGCAGCCCAGCGACGAACACTGAAGCTTTCTTT
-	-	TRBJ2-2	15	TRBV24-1	CATSESGRNTGELFF	TGTGCCACCAGTGAGTCCGGGAGAAACACCGGGGAGCTGTTTTTT
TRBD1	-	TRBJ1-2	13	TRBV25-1	CASSPGTDSWCTF	TGTGCCAGCAGTCCCGGGACAGACAGTTGGTGCACCTTC
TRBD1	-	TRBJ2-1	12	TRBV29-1	CSVRGQYNEQFF	TGCAGCGTCAGGGGGCAGTACAATGAGCAGTTCTTC
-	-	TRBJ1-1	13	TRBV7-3	CASSLAMNTEAFF	TGTGCCAGCAGCCTCGCTATGAACACTGAAGCTTTCTTT
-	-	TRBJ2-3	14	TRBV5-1	CASSPGFSTDTQYF	TGCGCCAGCAGCCCCGGGTTTTCCACAGATACGCAGTATTTT
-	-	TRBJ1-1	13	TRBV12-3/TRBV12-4	CASSPTANTEAFF	TGTGCCAGCAGCCCTACAGCGAACACTGAAGCTTTCTTT
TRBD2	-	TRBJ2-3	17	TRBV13	CASSRNSGGASTDTQYF	TGTGCCAGCAGCCGAAATAGCGGGGGGGCCTCCACAGATACGCAGTATTTT
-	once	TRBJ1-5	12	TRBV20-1	CSASGGTGGQHF	TGCAGTGCTAGTGGAGGGACCGGGGGTCAGCATTTT
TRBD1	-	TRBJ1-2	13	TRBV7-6	CASSPQGAKGYTF	TGTGCCAGCAGCCCTCAGGGGGCGAAGGGCTACACCTTC
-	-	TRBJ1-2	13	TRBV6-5	CASLTTGNYGYTF	TGTGCCAGCCTCACGACAGGCAACTATGGCTACACCTTC
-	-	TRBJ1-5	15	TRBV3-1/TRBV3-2	CASSQAGVSNQPQHF	TGTGCCAGCAGCCAAGCAGGGGTAAGCAATCAGCCCCAGCATTTT
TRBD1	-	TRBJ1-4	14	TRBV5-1	CASSLDRGDEKLFF	TGCGCCAGCAGCTTGGACAGGGGTGATGAAAAACTGTTTTTT
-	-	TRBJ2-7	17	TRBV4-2	CASSQDVAVRGIPEQYF	TGTGCCAGCAGCCAAGATGTGGCAGTCCGAGGAATCCCCGAGCAGTACTTC
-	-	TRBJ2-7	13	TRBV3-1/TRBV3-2	CASSQEAVYEQYF	TGTGCCAGCAGCCAAGAAGCCGTCTACGAGCAGTACTTC
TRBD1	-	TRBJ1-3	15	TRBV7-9	CASSSGQGAGNTIYF	TGTGCCAGCAGCTCTGGACAGGGCGCTGGAAACACCATATATTTT
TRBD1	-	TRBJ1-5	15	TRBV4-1	CASSRRQGADQPQHF	TGCGCCAGCAGCCGTCGACAGGGGGCCGATCAGCCCCAGCATTTT
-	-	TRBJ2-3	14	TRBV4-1	CASSPGPSTDTQYF	TGCGCCAGCAGCCCAGGCCCTAGCACAGATACGCAGTATTTT
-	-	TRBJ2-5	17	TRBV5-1	CASSLAGRGGAGETQYF	TGCGCCAGCAGCTTGGCCGGTAGAGGGGGGGCCGGAGAGACCCAGTACTTC
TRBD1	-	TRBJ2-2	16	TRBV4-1	CASSQGDRGNTGELFF	TGCGCCAGCAGCCAAGGGGACAGGGGGAACACCGGGGAGCTGTTTTTT
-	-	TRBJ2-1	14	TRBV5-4	CASSLIQGGDEQFF	TGTGCCAGCAGCTTGATACAGGGTGGCGATGAGCAGTTCTTC
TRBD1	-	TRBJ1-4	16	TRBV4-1	CASSRSQETGNEKLFF	TGCGCCAGCAGCCGTAGCCAGGAGACAGGGAATGAAAAACTGTTTTTT
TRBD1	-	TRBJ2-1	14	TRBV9	CASSAYTGGNEQFF	TGTGCCAGCAGCGCATACACAGGGGGCAATGAGCAGTTCTTC
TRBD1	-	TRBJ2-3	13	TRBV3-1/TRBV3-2	CASSLQGTDTQYF	TGTGCCAGCAGCCTACAGGGGACAGATACGCAGTATTTT
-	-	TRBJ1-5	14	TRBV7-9	CASSLGWGEQPQHF	TGTGCCAGCAGCTTAGGCTGGGGAGAGCAGCCCCAGCATTTT
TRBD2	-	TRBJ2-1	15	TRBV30	CAWSGGSGAYNEQFF	TGTGCCTGGAGTGGGGGGAGCGGGGCTTACAATGAGCAGTTCTTC
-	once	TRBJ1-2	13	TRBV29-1	CSVENQAGYGYTF	TGCAGCGTTGAGAATCAGGCTGGCTATGGCTACACCTTC
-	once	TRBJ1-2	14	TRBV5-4	CASSGGPGATGYTF	TGTGCCAGCAGCGGCGGGCCAGGGGCGACCGGCTACACCTTC
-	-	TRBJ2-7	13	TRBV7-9	CASSLSHSYEQYF	TGTGCCAGCAGCTTATCACACTCCTACGAGCAGTACTTC
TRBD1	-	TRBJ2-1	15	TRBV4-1	CASSHTGDSYNEQFF	TGCGCCAGCAGTCACACAGGGGACTCCTACAATGAGCAGTTCTTC